These T cell receptor beta chains were read from a single sample in a study of T-cell memory formation after mild COVID-19. TCRdb re-called the 5' RACE reads through MiXCR, storing one row per CDR3 protein. The sample shows roughly 510,000 distinct CDR3 sequences, 15% to 20% of them seen only once. The sample taken for sequencing was PBMCs or a T cell subset sorted from them (not recorded which). Receptors originate from an adult woman who had mild COVID-19 (a few samples of this study predate the infection). Cell type and time point are not known. The CDR3 runs from the conserved cysteine through the conserved F or W.

J gene | V gene | CDR3 protein
TRBJ2-1 | TRBV4-1 | CASRGSVEQFF
TRBJ2-7 | TRBV7-6 | CASSGLAGGLSEQYF
TRBJ2-2 | TRBV27 | CASSALGDRGLTGELFF
TRBJ1-2 | TRBV6-6 | CASSYTAAANYGYTF
TRBJ2-7 | TRBV5-5 | CASSPVEGQVFNEQYF
TRBJ1-2 | TRBV7-9 | CASSLLLRPAHGTGANYGYTF
TRBJ1-6 | TRBV20-1 | CSAERDSPLHF
TRBJ2-1 | TRBV4-3 | CASSQVPGRELNEQFF
TRBJ2-4 | TRBV10-3 | CAISESASGRAMAKNIQYF
TRBJ2-1 | TRBV5-1 | CASSLGTEAHNEQFF
TRBJ2-1 | TRBV7-3 | CASSSDRYNEQFF
TRBJ2-5 | TRBV14 | CASSQGGQYQETQYF
TRBJ1-1 | TRBV6-1 | CASSEGVGSTEAFF
TRBJ1-6 | TRBV28 | CASSSPGQGGRSPLHF
TRBJ2-5 | TRBV7-9 | CASGVGGETQYF
TRBJ1-1 | TRBV7-6 | CASSLLVHTEAFF
TRBJ2-7 | TRBV12-3/TRBV12-4 | CASSLVVRTDEQYF
TRBJ2-7 | TRBV6-5 | CASSYASVEVGYEQYF
TRBJ2-3 | TRBV7-9 | CASSLGERDTQYF
TRBJ2-5 | TRBV5-1 | CASQALAGSQGGQYF
TRBJ2-4 | TRBV4-2 | CASSQDPGADGIQYF
TRBJ2-7 | TRBV29-1 | CSVEGTFGPYEQYF
TRBJ2-1 | TRBV12-3/TRBV12-4 | CASSTGTSGGHSYNEQFF
TRBJ2-7 | TRBV5-1 | CASGPRQGTPYEQYF
TRBJ2-3 | TRBV2 | CASSVRARTDTQYF
TRBJ2-1 | TRBV5-6 | CASSYTSGLKYGEQFF
TRBJ2-1 | TRBV2 | CASSVRAGNEQFF
TRBJ2-7 | TRBV4-3 | CASSPLAGERYEQYF
TRBJ1-4 | TRBV6-5 | CATQPGTGLEKLFF
TRBJ2-3 | TRBV7-3 | CASSLTVRGSTDTQYF
TRBJ2-1 | TRBV24-1 | CATSGVLAGVYSYNEQFF
TRBJ2-7 | TRBV6-2/TRBV6-3 | CASSYSHGSYEQYF
TRBJ2-5 | TRBV29-1 | CSGQGGGAGETQYF
TRBJ1-3 | TRBV7-2 | CASSLGGIAGNTIYF
TRBJ1-1 | TRBV27 | CASSFDRVSGTEAFF
TRBJ1-1 | TRBV5-5 | CASRHRDRIVGTEAFF
TRBJ2-5 | TRBV12-5 | CASGLITRTSGVETQYF
TRBJ2-5 | TRBV2 | CASRRRGTGRETQYF
TRBJ2-1 | TRBV5-1 | CASSLPEGPGQLDPQRFF
TRBJ2-3 | TRBV2 | CASSPTGPLTDTQYF
TRBJ2-3 | TRBV7-3 | CASSPNPSGTDTQYF
TRBJ2-7 | TRBV7-2 | CASSASLAGGSYEQYF
TRBJ1-6 | TRBV7-9 | CASSPPGGHTPLHF
TRBJ1-2 | TRBV7-9 | CASSSGTGKDYTF
TRBJ2-7 | TRBV12-3/TRBV12-4 | CASSRFEGITYEQYF
TRBJ1-2 | TRBV10-3 | CAISGTGSYGYTF
TRBJ1-1 | TRBV4-1 | CASSQTPGEEEAFF
TRBJ1-1 | TRBV12-5 | CASGFGGNTEAFF
TRBJ2-5 | TRBV7-3 | CASSQTGLAGEDQYF
TRBJ1-5 | TRBV23-1 | CASSHTVTGPRGSPQHF
TRBJ1-3 | TRBV6-5 | CASSYSYRANPGNTIYF
TRBJ1-2 | TRBV19 | CASSIPVQKGGYTF
TRBJ2-5 | TRBV2 | CASSENRGETQYF